A single sample is the source of the 15 T cell receptor beta chains below, sequenced in a study of blood T cell repertoires in COVID-19 (dated by TCRdb to about 2020). The library was obtained by the immunoSEQ multiplex PCR assay. The clones in this table, taken by TCRdb from immuneACCESS, are in-frame only. Not every clone is retained; where verified, under half of the shortfall comes from an unresolved V gene, and the cause of the rest is unknown. The sample table holds approximately 90,000 clones, of which roughly four fifths were seen once. The ten largest clones represent 0.95% to 1.5% of the sample. What was sequenced was peripheral blood. The receptors here all came from a woman older than 75 with acute or convalescent COVID-19.

The chain couples TRBV5-4 to TRBJ1-6, with 9 positions matching TRBD1. The CDR3 sequence is 14 residues long. V dropped 4 bases and J dropped 7; count of bases not matched to a gene: 3. Germline V gene data show CDR1 as SGHNT and CDR2 as YYREEE (reference sequence). The CDR3 protein is CASSRDRVNSPLHF. For the CDR3, the DNA is TGTGCCAGCAGCCGGGACAGGGTAAATTCACCCCTCCACTTT.

This CDR3 is CASAGGAMGAEAFF. In nucleotides, the CDR3 is TGTGCCAGCGCCGGCGGGGCGATGGGGGCTGAAGCTTTCTTT. The V gene is TRBV7-8, the J gene TRBJ1-1; D possibly corresponds to TRBD1 (5 bases). The CDR3 spans 14 residues. Germline CDR1 reads SGHVS; CDR2 reads FQNEAQ. Trimming removed 8 bases from V and 6 bases from J, with 19 bases in between.

This chain joins TRBV2 and TRBJ1-5; 8 bases align to TRBD1. CDR1 and CDR2 from the germline V gene are SNHLY and FYNNEI. This CDR3 spans 14 amino acids. The trim removed 2 bases at V and 9 bases at J, leaving 6 bases unmatched. The CDR3 spells CASSEYTGTGPQHF. For the CDR3, the DNA is TGTGCCAGCAGTGAATATACCGGGACAGGGCCCCAGCATTTT.

The chain recombines TRBV7-3 with TRBJ1-1; TRBD1 matches at 8 bases. The ends lost 5 bases at V and 1 base at J; junction bases unmatched: 3. Germline CDR1 and CDR2: SGHTA and FQGTGA. The CDR3 consists of 14 residues. CDR3 amino acids: CASSVDRANTEAFF. CDR3 coding DNA: TGTGCCAGCAGCGTGGACAGGGCGAACACTGAAGCTTTCTTT.

This clone has a single count. This rearrangement joins TRBV27 to TRBJ1-6; 7 bases are a match to TRBD1. CDR3 length: 14 residues. The junction had 4 bases not matched to a gene; V was cut back by 7 bases and J by 4 bases. Looked up from germline, CDR1 is MNHEY and CDR2 is SMNVEV (reference sequence). Here the CDR3 DNA reads TGTGCCAGCACTCCGGGACAGTATAATTCACCCCTCCACTTT. Protein product: CASTPGQYNSPLHF.

The J gene is TRBJ2-7, the V gene TRBV6-5; 7 bases line up with TRBD2. The CDR3 extends over 14 amino acids. Per the germline V gene, CDR1 is MNHEY and CDR2 is SVGAGI. V was clipped by 11 bases and J by 3 bases; unmatched bases: 13. The CDR3 DNA reads TGTGCCCCTCATGGCGGGGGTACGCTCTACGAGCAGTACTTC. It translates to CAPHGGGTLYEQYF.

The table lists this clone with a few counts. The chain carries TRBV3-1 (or the pseudogene TRBV3-2) and TRBJ2-7, with D tentatively TRBD2 (6 bases). Germline V CDR1 and CDR2: LGHDT, YNNKEL (reference sequence). CDR3 length equals 14 residues. V was pared by 3 bases and J by 7 bases, with 16 bases between. The CDR3 sequence is CASSQGTPAGEQYF. The DNA for the CDR3 is TGTGCCAGCAGCCAGGGGACTCCCGCCGGAGAGCAGTACTTC.

The chain recombines TRBV2 with TRBJ1-2, with 7 bases identical to TRBD1. V gave up 8 bases and J gave up 11 bases; unmatched junction bases: 14. The germline gives CDR1 SNHLY, CDR2 FYNNEI. CDR3 length: 13 amino acids. Here the CDR3 reads CASVLRYRGGYTF. The CDR3 DNA is TGTGCCAGCGTATTGCGTTACAGGGGTGGGTACACCTTC.

The V call is TRBV3-1 (or the pseudogene TRBV3-2), the J call TRBJ2-7, with unresolved D. The CDR3 has 12 amino acids. Looked up from germline, CDR1 is LGHDT and CDR2 is YNNKEL (reference sequence). V was cut by 4 bases and J by 3 bases, with 7 bases left in between. The DNA for the CDR3 is TGTGCCAGCAGCCTTAGAGTCTACGAGCAGTACTTC. Protein product: CASSLRVYEQYF.

The chain employs TRBV6-5 and TRBJ2-7; TRBD2 matches 9 bases. This CDR3 spans 16 amino acids. J gave up 1 base and V 1 base, and 5 bases lay outside the gene matches. The germline gives CDR1 MNHEY, CDR2 SVGAGI. The CDR3, as DNA: TGTGCCAGCAGTTACTTTCCTAGCGGGGTTTCCTACGAGCAGTACTTC. Its translation is CASSYFPSGVSYEQYF.

In DNA form, the CDR3 reads TGTGCCAGCAGGGGGGCCGGGGGGAACAATCAGCCCCAGCATTTT. It yields the protein CASRGAGGNNQPQHF. The chain links TRBV27 to TRBJ1-5; D may be TRBD1 (6 bases). Germline-derived CDR1 and CDR2 are MNHEY and SMNVEV (reference sequence). This CDR3 spans 15 amino acids. V dropped 6 bases and J dropped 3 bases, with 15 bases sitting between them.

The rearrangement joins TRBV28 to TRBJ1-5; 7 positions agree with TRBD1. The CDR3 is 16 residues long. V was pared by 5 bases and J by 1 base, with 8 bases of the junction left unmatched. Germline assignment: CDR1 MDHEN and CDR2 SYDVKM. The CDR3 sequence: CASSTADRQSNQPQHF. CDR3 DNA sequence: TGTGCCAGCAGTACCGCGGACAGGCAAAGCAATCAGCCCCAGCATTTT.

V usage is TRBV5-8 and J usage is TRBJ1-2; 11 positions agree with TRBD1. CDR1 SGHTS and CDR2 YDEGEE come from the germline V gene. The CDR3 loop spans 13 amino acids. With 5 bases clipped from V and 8 bases from J, the junction kept 5 bases outside the gene matches. The CDR3 region is CASRTGQGGGYTF. CDR3 sequence (DNA): TGTGCCAGCAGGACGGGACAGGGGGGCGGCTACACCTTC.

The rearrangement joins TRBV6-5 to TRBJ2-7; 8 nucleotides agree with TRBD2. Germline assignment: CDR1 MNHEY and CDR2 SVGAGI. This CDR3 is 13 amino acids long. V was clipped by 7 bases and J by 0 bases; unmatched bases: 2. The CDR3 loop reads CASKSGSSYEQYF. DNA of the CDR3: TGTGCCAGCAAAAGCGGGAGCTCCTACGAGCAGTACTTC.

The CDR3 is CAIRGQGETQYF. CDR3 nucleotides: TGTGCCATCAGGGGACAGGGAGAGACCCAGTACTTC. V usage is TRBV10-3 and J usage is TRBJ2-5, with 9 bases fitting TRBD1. The CDR3 is 12 residues long. Germline V gene data show CDR1 as ENHRY and CDR2 as SYGVKD. With V trimmed by 6 bases and J by 4 bases, 0 bases remained unmatched.